This TCR beta chain was captured by sequencing in a study of graft-versus-host responses after intestinal transplantation. Study context: Among the recipients, transplants were multivisceral, liver-intestinal, or isolated intestinal. General study points: Detected in recipient marrow were GvH clones, some of which were first observed in ileum or blood. Subjects displaying graft-donor T cell macrochimerism possessed elevated graft-versus-host to host-versus-graft clonal ratios inside allografts. Peak GvH clone levels in circulation were associated with early post-transplant HvG declines.

A note on this clone: The antigen is unknown.

Germline V gene data show CDR1 as SGHDT and CDR2 as YYEEEE. CDR3 length: 15 amino acids. Losses at the gene ends were 4 bases for V and 4 bases for J; bases not matched to a gene: 10. TCRdb keeps only in-frame clones here, not all; method: immunoSEQ multiplex PCR. The table includes 71,000 or so clones, about 92% detected once. The input for sequencing was unstimulated CD8+ T cells sorted from spleen or lymph node cells, taken before intestinal transplant. This sequence joins TRBV5-6 and TRBJ1-1; 7 bases line up with TRBD1. The TCR comes from a human donor who received an intestinal transplant. The CDR3 is CASSRHRGGGTEAFF. CDR3 coding DNA: TGTGCCAGCAGCCGCCACAGGGGTGGCGGCACTGAAGCTTTCTTT.